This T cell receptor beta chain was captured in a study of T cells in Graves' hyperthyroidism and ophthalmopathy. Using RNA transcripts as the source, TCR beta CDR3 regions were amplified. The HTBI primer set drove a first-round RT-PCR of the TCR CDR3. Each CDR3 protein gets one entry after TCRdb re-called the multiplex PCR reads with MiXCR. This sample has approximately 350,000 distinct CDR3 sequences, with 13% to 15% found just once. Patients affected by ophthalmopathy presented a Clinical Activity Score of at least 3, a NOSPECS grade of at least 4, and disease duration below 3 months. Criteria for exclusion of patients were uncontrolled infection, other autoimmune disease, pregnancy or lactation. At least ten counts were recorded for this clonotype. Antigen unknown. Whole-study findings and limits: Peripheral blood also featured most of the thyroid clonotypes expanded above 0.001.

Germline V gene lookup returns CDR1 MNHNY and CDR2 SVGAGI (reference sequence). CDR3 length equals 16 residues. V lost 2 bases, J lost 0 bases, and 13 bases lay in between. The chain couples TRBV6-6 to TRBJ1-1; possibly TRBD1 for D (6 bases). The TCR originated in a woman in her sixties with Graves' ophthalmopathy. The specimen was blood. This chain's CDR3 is CASSYGGRGLNTEAFF. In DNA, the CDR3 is TGTGCCAGCAGTTACGGGGGCAGGGGCCTGAACACTGAAGCTTTCTTT.